This T cell receptor (beta chain) was profiled in a study of T cells in Graves' hyperthyroidism and ophthalmopathy. The ends were cut back, 6 bases at V and 5 bases at J, with 17 bases in the middle. There are 14 residues in the CDR3. Germline V lookup: CDR1 SGDLS, CDR2 YYNGEE. This clonotype was detected ten times or more. The study left out patients who had uncontrolled infection, other autoimmune disease, pregnancy or lactation. Diagnosing involved the use of clinical symptoms, serum thyroxine and TRAb, thyroid ultrasound and orbital computed tomography. Amplification of TCR beta CDR3 regions used RNA as the template. HTBI primers were used for first-round RT-PCR of the TCR CDR3. TCRdb re-called the multiplex PCR reads through MiXCR, storing one row per CDR3 protein. The repertoire holds around 700,000 distinct CDR3 sequences, with roughly a third as singletons.

The sequence was obtained from a woman in her thirties or forties with Graves' hyperthyroidism. What was sequenced was blood. This sequence joins TRBV9 and TRBJ1-2; the D is unclear. The CDR3 DNA reads TGTGCCAGCACTAGACAAGACCAGAGATATGGCTACACCTTC. The encoded protein is CASTRQDQRYGYTF.